The T cell receptor (beta chain) under discussion was sequenced for a study of blood T cell repertoires in COVID-19. The J segment lost 1 base and the V segment lost 0 bases, leaving 2 bases of the junction unmatched. Germline CDR1 SGHRS, CDR2 YFSETQ. This CDR3 is 15 amino acids long. Original handling: Reference gene primer amplification in the assay estimated nucleated cell counts. Clones were read by immunoSEQ multiplex PCR, and TCRdb kept only the in-frame ones, dropping some. V and J calls plus clone size are reproduced from that table; the DNA served to infer D and trimming. The sample records approximately 130,000 clones, about 76% being singletons.

Specimen: peripheral blood. The TCR was taken from a man older than 75 with acute or convalescent COVID-19. V usage is TRBV5-1 and J usage is TRBJ1-1; the match to TRBD1 covers 8 bases. The CDR3 nucleotides read TGCGCCAGCAGCTTGGGAGGACAGGGGAACACTGAAGCTTTCTTT. This gives the protein CASSLGGQGNTEAFF.